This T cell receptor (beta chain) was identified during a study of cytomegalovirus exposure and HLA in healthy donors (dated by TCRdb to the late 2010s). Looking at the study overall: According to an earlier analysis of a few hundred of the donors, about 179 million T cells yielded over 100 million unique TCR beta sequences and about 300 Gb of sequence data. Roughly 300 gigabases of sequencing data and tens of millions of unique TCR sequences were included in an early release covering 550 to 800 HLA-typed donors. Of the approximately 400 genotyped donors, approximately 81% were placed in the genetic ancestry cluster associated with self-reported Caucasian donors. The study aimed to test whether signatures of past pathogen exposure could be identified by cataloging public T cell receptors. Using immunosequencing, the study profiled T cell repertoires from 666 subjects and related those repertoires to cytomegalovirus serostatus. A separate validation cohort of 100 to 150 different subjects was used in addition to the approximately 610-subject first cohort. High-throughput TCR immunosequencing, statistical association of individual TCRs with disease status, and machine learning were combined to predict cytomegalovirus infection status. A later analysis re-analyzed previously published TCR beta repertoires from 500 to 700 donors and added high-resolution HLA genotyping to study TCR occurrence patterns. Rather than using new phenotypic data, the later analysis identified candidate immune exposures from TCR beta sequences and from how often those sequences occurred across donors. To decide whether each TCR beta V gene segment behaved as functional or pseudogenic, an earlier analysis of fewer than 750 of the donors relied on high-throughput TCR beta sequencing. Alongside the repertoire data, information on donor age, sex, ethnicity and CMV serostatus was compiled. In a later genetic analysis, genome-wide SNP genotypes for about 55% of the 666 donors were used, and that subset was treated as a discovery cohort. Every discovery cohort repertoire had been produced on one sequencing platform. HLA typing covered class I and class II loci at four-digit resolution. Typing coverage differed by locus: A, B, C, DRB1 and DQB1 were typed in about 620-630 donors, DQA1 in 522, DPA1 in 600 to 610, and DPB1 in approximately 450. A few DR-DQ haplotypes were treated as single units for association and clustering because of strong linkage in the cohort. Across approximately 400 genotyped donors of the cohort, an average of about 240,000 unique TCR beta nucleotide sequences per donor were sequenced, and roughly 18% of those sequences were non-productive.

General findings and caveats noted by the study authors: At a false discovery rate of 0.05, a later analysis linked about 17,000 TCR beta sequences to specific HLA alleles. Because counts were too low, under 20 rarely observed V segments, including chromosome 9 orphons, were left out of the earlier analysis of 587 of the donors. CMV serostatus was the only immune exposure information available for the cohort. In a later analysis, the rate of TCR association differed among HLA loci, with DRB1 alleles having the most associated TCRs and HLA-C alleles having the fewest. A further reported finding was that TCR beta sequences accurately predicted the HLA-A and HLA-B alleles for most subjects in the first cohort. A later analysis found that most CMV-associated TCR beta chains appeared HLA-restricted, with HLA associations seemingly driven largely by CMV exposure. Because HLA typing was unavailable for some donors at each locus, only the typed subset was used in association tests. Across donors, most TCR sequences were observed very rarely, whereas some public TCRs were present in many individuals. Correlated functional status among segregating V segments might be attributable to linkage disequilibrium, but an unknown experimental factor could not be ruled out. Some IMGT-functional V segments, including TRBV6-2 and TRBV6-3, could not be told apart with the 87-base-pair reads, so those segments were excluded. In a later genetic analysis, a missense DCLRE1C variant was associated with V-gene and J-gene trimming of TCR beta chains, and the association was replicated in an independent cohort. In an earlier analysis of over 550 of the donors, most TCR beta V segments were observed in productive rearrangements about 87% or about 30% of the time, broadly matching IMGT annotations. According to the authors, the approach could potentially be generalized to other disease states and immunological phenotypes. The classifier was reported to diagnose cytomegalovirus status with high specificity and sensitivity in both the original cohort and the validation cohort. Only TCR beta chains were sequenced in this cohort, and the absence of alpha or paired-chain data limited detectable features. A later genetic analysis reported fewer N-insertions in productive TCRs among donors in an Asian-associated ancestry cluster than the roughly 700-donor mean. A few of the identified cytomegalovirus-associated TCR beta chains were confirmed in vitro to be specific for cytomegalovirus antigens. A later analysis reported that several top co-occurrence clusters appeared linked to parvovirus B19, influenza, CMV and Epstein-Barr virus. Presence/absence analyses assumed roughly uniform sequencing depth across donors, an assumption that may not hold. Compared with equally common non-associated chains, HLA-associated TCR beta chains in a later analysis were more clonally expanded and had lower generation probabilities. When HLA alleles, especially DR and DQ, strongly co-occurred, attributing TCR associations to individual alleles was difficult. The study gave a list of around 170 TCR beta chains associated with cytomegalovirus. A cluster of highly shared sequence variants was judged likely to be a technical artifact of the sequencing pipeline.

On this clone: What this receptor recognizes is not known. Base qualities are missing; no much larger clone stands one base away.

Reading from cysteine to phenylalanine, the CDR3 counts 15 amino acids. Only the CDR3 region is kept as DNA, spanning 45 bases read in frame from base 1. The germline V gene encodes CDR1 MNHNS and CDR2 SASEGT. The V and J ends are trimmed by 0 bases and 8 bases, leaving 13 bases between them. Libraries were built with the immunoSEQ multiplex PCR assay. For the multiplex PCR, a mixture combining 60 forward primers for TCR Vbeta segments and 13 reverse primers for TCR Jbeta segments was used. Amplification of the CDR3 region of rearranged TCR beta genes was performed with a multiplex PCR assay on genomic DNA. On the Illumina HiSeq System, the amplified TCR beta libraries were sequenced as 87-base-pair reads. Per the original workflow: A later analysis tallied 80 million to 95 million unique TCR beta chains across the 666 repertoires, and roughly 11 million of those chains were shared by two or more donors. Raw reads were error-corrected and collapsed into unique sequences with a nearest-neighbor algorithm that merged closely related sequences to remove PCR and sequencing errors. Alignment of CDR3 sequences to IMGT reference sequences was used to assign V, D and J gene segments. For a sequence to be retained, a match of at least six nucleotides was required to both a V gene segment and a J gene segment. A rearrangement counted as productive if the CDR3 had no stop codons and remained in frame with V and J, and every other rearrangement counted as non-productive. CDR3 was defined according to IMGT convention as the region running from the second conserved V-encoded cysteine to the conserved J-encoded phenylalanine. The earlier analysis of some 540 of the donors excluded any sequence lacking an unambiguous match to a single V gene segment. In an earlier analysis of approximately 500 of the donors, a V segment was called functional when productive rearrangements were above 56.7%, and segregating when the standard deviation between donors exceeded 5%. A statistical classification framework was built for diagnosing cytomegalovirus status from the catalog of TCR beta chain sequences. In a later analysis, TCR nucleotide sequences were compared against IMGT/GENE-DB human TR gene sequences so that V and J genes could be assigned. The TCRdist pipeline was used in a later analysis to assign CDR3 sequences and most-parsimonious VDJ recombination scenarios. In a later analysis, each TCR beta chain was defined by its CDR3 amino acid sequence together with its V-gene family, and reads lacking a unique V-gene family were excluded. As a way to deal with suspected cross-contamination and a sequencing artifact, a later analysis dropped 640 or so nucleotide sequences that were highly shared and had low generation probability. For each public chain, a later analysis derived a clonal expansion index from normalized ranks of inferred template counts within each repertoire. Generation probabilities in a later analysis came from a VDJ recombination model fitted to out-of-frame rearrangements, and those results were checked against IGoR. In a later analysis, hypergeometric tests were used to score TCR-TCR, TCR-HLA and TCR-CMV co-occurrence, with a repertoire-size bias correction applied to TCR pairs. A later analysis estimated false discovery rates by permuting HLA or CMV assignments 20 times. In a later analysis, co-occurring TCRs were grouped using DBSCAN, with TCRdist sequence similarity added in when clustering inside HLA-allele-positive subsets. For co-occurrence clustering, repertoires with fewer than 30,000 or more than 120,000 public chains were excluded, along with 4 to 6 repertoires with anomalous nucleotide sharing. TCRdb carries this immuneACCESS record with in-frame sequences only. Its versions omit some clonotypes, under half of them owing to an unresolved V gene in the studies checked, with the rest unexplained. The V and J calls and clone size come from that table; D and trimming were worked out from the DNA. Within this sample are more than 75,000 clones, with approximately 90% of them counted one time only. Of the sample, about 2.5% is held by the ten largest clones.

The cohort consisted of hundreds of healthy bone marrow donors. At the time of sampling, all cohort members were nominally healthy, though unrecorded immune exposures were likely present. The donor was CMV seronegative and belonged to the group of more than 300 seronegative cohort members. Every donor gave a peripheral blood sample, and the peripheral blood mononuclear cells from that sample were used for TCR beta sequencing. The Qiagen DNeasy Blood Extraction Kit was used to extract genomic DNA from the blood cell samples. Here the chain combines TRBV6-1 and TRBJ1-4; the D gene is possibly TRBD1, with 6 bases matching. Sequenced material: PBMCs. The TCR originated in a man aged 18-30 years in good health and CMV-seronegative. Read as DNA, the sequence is TGTGCCAGCAGTGAAGCGGGGGCAAGGGGCGAAAAACTGTTTTTT. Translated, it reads CASSEAGARGEKLFF.